This T cell receptor beta chain emerged from a study of blood T cells in healthy people across ages. This clonotype was counted only a few times. Its antigen is unidentified. This CDR3 has 14 amino acids. CDR1 SGHVS and CDR2 FQNEAQ come from the germline V gene. V lost 6 bases to trimming and J lost 2 bases, with 12 bases between them. General study findings and limits: CMV status of donors was unknown, possibly confounding expanded clonotype changes.

The authors ran a second PCR of roughly 6 to 11 cycles using a sample-barcoded 5' primer and a J-beta primer mix. TCRdb analysed the 5' RACE reads with MiXCR anew, one entry per CDR3 protein. The table lists about 290,000 distinct CDR3 sequences, around 27% of them singletons. The genes are TRBV7-8 and TRBJ2-3; no clear D gene. Input material: blood. The receptor was isolated from a woman in her 70s in good health. For the CDR3, the DNA is TGTGCCAGCAGTTCCGGACGCCACACAGATACGCAGTATTTT. Translating gives CASSSGRHTDTQYF.